This T cell receptor (beta chain) emerged from a study of Ad26.COV2.S vaccination and SARS-CoV-2 variants. Background on the study: Once or twice, 56 days apart, Ad26.COV2.S was delivered intramuscularly.

Points from the study as a whole: Measurement of non-spike TCR breadth gave similar results in vaccine and placebo recipients.

In the case of this clone: Its antigen remains unknown. The same CDR3 is also encoded by other DNA sequences in this sample.

The CDR3 sequence is 15 residues long. Germline V gene data show CDR1 as MDHEN and CDR2 as SYDVKM. V was cut by 4 bases and J by 1 base, with 13 bases left in between. Treatment defined: some 20 received Ad26.COV2.S at low or high dose, single or two shots; 5 received placebo; per-sample allocation not given. Repertoires come from day 63 after the first vaccine or placebo injection. Donation came from an adult in Boston who was aged 18-55 years. Profiling relied on immunoSEQ multiplex PCR, and the TCRdb table lists in-frame clones only, not all of them. There are hundreds of thousands of clones in the sample; about 91% occur only once, and approximately 2.5% lies in the top ten.

The chain uses TRBV28 and TRBJ2-5; D is perhaps TRBD2 (6 bases). The material was peripheral blood, obtained in a trial of Ad26.COV2.S vaccine versus placebo. The clonotype comes from a person between 18 and 65 years old who received the Ad26.COV2.S COVID-19 vaccine or a placebo. In nucleotides, the CDR3 is TGTGCCAGCAGTTCTCTAGGGACTGCCCAAGAGACCCAGTACTTC. Translation: CASSSLGTAQETQYF.